This T cell receptor beta chain was retrieved from a study of T cells in Graves' hyperthyroidism and ophthalmopathy (dated by TCRdb to the late 2010s). Regarding the study in general: To identify distinguishing TCR V-J signatures, a discovery cohort of around 100 patients was used, comprising some 43 with Graves' ophthalmopathy and some 60 with stable Graves' hyperthyroidism. Prospective prediction of ophthalmopathy was tested in an independent validation cohort of 18 to 20 hyperthyroidism patients and some 17 patients who later progressed to ophthalmopathy. The approximately 100 discovery patients were divided at random into training and test sets in a 7:3 ratio. The study also compared thyroid tissue and blood T-cell repertoires from about six Graves' hyperthyroidism patients. After sampling, hyperthyroidism patients received methimazole starting at 30 mg daily, and ophthalmopathy patients received high-dose intravenous methylprednisolone. The paper describes TCR Vbeta CDR3 sequencing of some 130 peripheral blood samples, made up of fewer than 50 ophthalmopathy patients, approximately 76 hyperthyroidism patients and some 17 progressor patients. The paper's findings and limits, for the study overall: Most expanded thyroid clonotypes (frequency above 0.001) were also found in blood, which suggests that blood repertoires may mirror thyroid immune responses. In cross-validation, a model built on a 13 V-J signature told ophthalmopathy apart from stable hyperthyroidism with 87.88% sensitivity and about 81% specificity, and in testing the same model reached 80%/75%. No statistical method was used to fix the sample size in advance, and group allocation was not hidden from the investigators. In validation, the model predicted progression to ophthalmopathy a median of about 6.5 months before onset, with roughly 70% sensitivity and about 72% specificity.

In this sample, this clonotype turned up many times. Its cognate antigen has yet to be identified. Base qualities are not recorded, but no much larger clone differs from it by a single base. The study excluded patients with uncontrolled infections, other autoimmune diseases, pregnancy or lactation. Diagnoses relied on clinical symptoms, serum thyroxine and TRAb, thyroid ultrasound and orbital computed tomography. Total RNA was extracted using Trizol reagent, and RNA quality was assessed on an Agilent 2100 Bioanalyzer. The TCR beta CDR3 regions were amplified from RNA transcripts. The TCR CDR3 was subjected to a first round of RT-PCR using the HTBI primer set and the Qiagen OneStep RT-PCR kit. Libraries were constructed in a second round of multiplex PCR, after which size selection and purification were carried out. Libraries were sequenced paired-end with 100 bp reads on an Illumina HiSeq2000. The authors' pipeline ran thus. SOAPnuke was used to process the raw data, removing reads that contained adapters or uncalled bases, had a mean Phred below 15, or lacked an exact match to the constant primer or identifier. High-quality paired reads were merged using COPE v1.2.5, and each unique nucleotide sequence was defined as a clonotype. MiTCR v1.1 was used to align the clonotypes against IMGT TRBV, TRBD and TRBJ reference segments. Analysis was restricted to V-J combinations with a frequency above 0.0001, which covered approximately 99% of repertoires. A TCS score was defined as the ratio between F50 (clonal expansion) and ExV (chaos), using BLOSUM62-based TCRdist between CDR3 peptides within each V-J. Welch's t-statistics and random forest reduced some 510 V-J features to 13, which were used in a naive Bayes classifier (R e1071). The similarity between thyroid and blood repertoires was quantified using the Morisita-Horn index. TCRdb reprocessing: public reads trimmed at Q25 with fastp, clones called with MiXCR, in-frame beta chains kept. Rows matching on CDR3 protein sequence are summarized as one entry with the most common DNA and genes. The V and J calls reflect TCRdb's pipeline rather than the authors' work. The sample profile shows 550,000 to 700,000 distinct CDR3 sequences; 35% to 55% of them were found once. The ten largest clones take up over 15% of the sample.

From the germline V gene (reference sequence), CDR1 is DFQATT and CDR2 is SNEGSKA. V drops 7 bases and J drops 2 bases, leaving 15 bases in between. CDR3 length: 13 amino acids, cysteine to phenylalanine. Just CDR3 DNA is preserved here, 39 bases in frame from base 1. Material: peripheral blood or thyroid tissue (not recorded which). In this chain, TRBV20-1 is recombined with TRBJ2-7, with the D gene tentatively TRBD1 or TRBD2, based on 5 matching bases in each. This clonotype was obtained from an adult woman with Graves' disease, either hyperthyroidism or ophthalmopathy (not recorded which). In nucleotides, the sequence is TGCAGTGTCCGGGGCGGCCGAACCTACGAGCAGTACTTC. Protein translation: CSVRGGRTYEQYF.